The clone carrying this T cell receptor (beta chain) has a single count. This entry is derived from a study of blood T cell repertoires in COVID-19. Sequenced by immunoSEQ multiplex PCR; TCRdb stores in-frame clones only, minus some. The repertoire has under 200,000 clones, around 80% of them found once; the top ten carry 10% to 15%. The source of this sequence is a man aged 50-60 years who had recovered from COVID-19. The sequencing input was PBMCs or T cells enriched from blood (not recorded which).

For the CDR3, the DNA is TGTGCCAGCACCAGGACAGGGTACGAGCAGTACTTC. Protein product: CASTRTGYEQYF. The chain couples TRBV12-3 or TRBV12-4 to TRBJ2-7; 8 nucleotides line up with TRBD1. The CDR3 totals 12 residues. The ends lost 7 bases at V and 4 bases at J; junction bases unmatched: 3.